This T cell receptor (beta chain) was sequenced for a study of post-analysis software for immune sequencing data. Study as a whole: The cohort encompassed relapsing-remitting, secondary progressive and progressive-relapsing multiple sclerosis disease courses. General study points: Samples made in the same batch grouped tightly together by F measure. Significantly lower normalized Chao1 diversity was found in patients with multiple sclerosis relative to controls. About five TRBV segments, including TRBV5-6, TRBV5-1 and TRBV20-1, were more frequent in patients than controls.

Details on this clonotype: Its antigen is still unknown.

Unique molecular identifiers were present in the TCR beta cDNA libraries. T cells numbering about 0.95 to 10 million gave rise to 450,000 to 550,000 cDNA molecules. TCRdb used MiXCR to reprocess the PCR reads, holding one entry per CDR3 protein. This sample has around 700,000 distinct CDR3 sequences; 59% occur once, and the top ten carry about 10%. This CDR3 is 14 amino acids long. Germline V gives CDR1 SGHDT, CDR2 YYEEEE. With 4 bases clipped from V and 3 bases from J, the junction kept 6 bases outside the gene matches. Sequenced: blood. V usage is TRBV5-6 and J usage is TRBJ2-5; the match to TRBD2 covers 7 bases. This clonotype was obtained from a girl aged 2 to 10 with multiple sclerosis. Written as DNA, the CDR3 is TGTGCCAGCAGCCTAGAGCGGGGAAAAGAGACCCAGTACTTC. Its translation: CASSLERGKETQYF. Supplemented by reference TRBV5-6 and TRBJ2-5, the full variable domain reads DAGVTQSPTHLIKTRGQQVTLRCSPKSGHDTVSWYQQALGQGPQFIFQYYEEEERQRGNFPDRFSGHQFPNYSSELNVNALLLGDSALYLCASSLERGKETQYFGPGTRLLVL.